These T cell receptor beta chains were read from a single sample in a study of T cell responses to AZD1222 COVID-19 vaccine. Data came from immunoSEQ multiplex PCR; TCRdb stores just in-frame clones and leaves some out. This table holds 120,000 or so clones, about 90% found once. This specimen was peripheral blood, taken on day 0 of AZD1222 vaccination. These receptors were taken from an adult in good health. CDR3s include the opening cysteine and the closing phenylalanine or tryptophan. Fields, in order: V gene, CDR3 length, clone size, D gene, J gene, CDR3 protein, CDR3 DNA. A D gene is named only where the DNA matches it firmly. Only part of the rows carry a size: once, few, many, or a class if the clone is expanded.

TRBV6-6	12	-	-	TRBJ2-7	CASNHGPPEQYF	TGTGCCAGCAATCATGGGCCCCCCGAGCAGTACTTC
TRBV25-1	18	-	TRBD2	TRBJ2-2	CASSAPRMTSGNTGELFF	TGTGCCAGCAGTGCTCCACGCATGACTAGCGGGAACACCGGGGAGCTGTTTTTT
TRBV5-1	16	-	-	TRBJ1-3	CASSLTGTISGNTIYF	TGCGCCAGCAGCTTGACAGGGACGATCTCTGGAAACACCATATATTTT
TRBV28	14	-	-	TRBJ2-2	CASRQGTDTGELFF	TGTGCCAGCAGGCAGGGCACGGACACCGGGGAGCTGTTTTTT
TRBV10-3	12	-	-	TRBJ2-1	CAISSSVDEQFF	TGTGCCATCAGTTCCAGCGTCGATGAGCAGTTCTTC
TRBV3-1/TRBV3-2	16	-	TRBD1	TRBJ1-2	CASSQGTGTPNYGYTF	TGTGCCAGCAGCCAGGGGACAGGGACACCTAACTATGGCTACACCTTC
TRBV3-1/TRBV3-2	14	-	-	TRBJ1-1	CASSQAGANTEAFF	TGTGCCAGCAGCCAAGCGGGAGCGAACACTGAAGCTTTCTTT
TRBV18	14	-	-	TRBJ2-7	CASSPQQASYEQYF	TGTGCCAGCTCACCACAACAGGCCTCCTACGAGCAGTACTTC
TRBV29-1	13	once	-	TRBJ2-5	CSADSLVQETQYF	TGCAGCGCGGACTCTTTAGTCCAAGAGACCCAGTACTTC
TRBV4-3	17	-	TRBD1	TRBJ2-7	CASSQGLGTGSSYEQYF	TGCGCCAGCAGCCAAGGGTTGGGGACAGGGTCTTCTTACGAGCAGTACTTC
TRBV28	15	-	-	TRBJ1-6	CASSKDSSYNSPLHF	TGTGCCAGCAGTAAGGATAGCTCCTATAATTCACCCCTCCACTTT
TRBV11-2	15	-	TRBD2	TRBJ2-1	CASSSAGGLYNEQFF	TGTGCCAGCAGCTCAGCGGGGGGCCTCTACAATGAGCAGTTCTTC
TRBV28	18	-	TRBD1	TRBJ2-2	CASSFPAEWTGGTGELFF	TGTGCCAGCAGTTTCCCCGCCGAATGGACAGGGGGCACCGGGGAGCTGTTTTTT
TRBV29-1	14	-	TRBD1	TRBJ2-2	CSAWTGGRTGELFF	TGCAGCGCTTGGACAGGGGGCCGAACCGGGGAGCTGTTTTTT
TRBV19	14	-	TRBD2	TRBJ2-1	CASKSGRAEDEQFF	TGTGCCAGTAAGAGCGGGAGGGCCGAGGATGAGCAGTTCTTC
TRBV14	16	-	-	TRBJ2-2	CASSQVRLANGGELFF	TGTGCCAGCAGCCAAGTCCGTCTAGCGAACGGCGGGGAGCTGTTTTTT
TRBV18	15	-	-	TRBJ1-5	CASSPRRADNQPQHF	TGTGCCAGCTCACCACGTAGGGCAGATAATCAGCCCCAGCATTTT
TRBV10-3	16	-	-	TRBJ1-3	CAITDRTGGRGNTIYF	TGTGCCATCACCGATAGGACCGGGGGCCGGGGAAACACCATATATTTT
TRBV10-3	17	-	TRBD1	TRBJ2-2	CAISEISGGGNTGELFF	TGTGCCATCAGTGAAATATCAGGGGGCGGGAACACCGGGGAGCTGTTTTTT
TRBV12-5	15	-	TRBD1	TRBJ2-2	CASGSGQANTGELFF	TGTGCTAGTGGTTCGGGACAGGCAAACACCGGGGAGCTGTTTTTT